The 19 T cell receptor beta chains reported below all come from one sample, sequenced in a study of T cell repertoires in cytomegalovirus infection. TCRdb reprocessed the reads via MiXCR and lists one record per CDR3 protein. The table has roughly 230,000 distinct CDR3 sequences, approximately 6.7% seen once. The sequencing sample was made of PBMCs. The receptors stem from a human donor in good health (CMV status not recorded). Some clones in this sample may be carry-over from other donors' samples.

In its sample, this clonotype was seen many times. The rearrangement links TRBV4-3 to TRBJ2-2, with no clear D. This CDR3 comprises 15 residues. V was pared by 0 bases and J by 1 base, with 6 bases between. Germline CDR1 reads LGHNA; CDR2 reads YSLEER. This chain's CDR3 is CASSQDHGNTGELFF. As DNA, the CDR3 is TGCGCCAGCAGCCAAGATCACGGGAACACCGGGGAGCTGTTTTTT.

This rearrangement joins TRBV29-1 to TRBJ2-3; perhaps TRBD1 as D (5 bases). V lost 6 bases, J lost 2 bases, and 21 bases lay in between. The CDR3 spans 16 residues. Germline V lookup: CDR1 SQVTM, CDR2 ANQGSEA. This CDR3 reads CSVRRPADRNTDTQYF. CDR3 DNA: TGCAGCGTAAGACGTCCCGCTGACAGAAACACAGATACGCAGTATTTT.

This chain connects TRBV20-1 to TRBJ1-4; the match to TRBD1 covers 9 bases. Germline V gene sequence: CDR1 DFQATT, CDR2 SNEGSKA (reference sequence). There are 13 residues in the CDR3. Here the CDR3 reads CTAPGQGHEKLFF. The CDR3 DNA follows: TGCACGGCCCCGGGACAGGGACATGAAAAACTGTTTTTT.

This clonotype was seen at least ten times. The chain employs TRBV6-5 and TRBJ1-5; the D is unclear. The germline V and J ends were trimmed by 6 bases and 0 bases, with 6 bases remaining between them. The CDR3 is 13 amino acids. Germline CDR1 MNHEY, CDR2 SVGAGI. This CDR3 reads CASREYSNQPQHF. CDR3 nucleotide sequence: TGTGCCAGCAGGGAATATAGCAATCAGCCCCAGCATTTT.

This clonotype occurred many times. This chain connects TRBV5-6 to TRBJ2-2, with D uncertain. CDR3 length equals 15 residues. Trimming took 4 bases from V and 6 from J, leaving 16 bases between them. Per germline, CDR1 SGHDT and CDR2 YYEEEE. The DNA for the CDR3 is TGTGCCAGCAGCCTCGGTCCGCCGGGCCCCGGGGAGCTGTTTTTT. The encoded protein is CASSLGPPGPGELFF.

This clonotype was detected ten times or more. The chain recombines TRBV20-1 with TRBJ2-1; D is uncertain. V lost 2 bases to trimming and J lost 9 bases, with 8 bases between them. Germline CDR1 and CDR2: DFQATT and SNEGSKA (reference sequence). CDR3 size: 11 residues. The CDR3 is CSARWPGEQFF. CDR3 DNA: TGCAGTGCTAGATGGCCGGGTGAGCAGTTCTTC.

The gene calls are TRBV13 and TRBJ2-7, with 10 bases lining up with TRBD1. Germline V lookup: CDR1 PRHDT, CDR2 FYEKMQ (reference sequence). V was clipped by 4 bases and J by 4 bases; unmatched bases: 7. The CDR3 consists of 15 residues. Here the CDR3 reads CASSSTGQGGYEQYF. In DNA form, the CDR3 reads TGTGCCAGCAGCTCAACAGGACAGGGGGGGTACGAGCAGTACTTC.

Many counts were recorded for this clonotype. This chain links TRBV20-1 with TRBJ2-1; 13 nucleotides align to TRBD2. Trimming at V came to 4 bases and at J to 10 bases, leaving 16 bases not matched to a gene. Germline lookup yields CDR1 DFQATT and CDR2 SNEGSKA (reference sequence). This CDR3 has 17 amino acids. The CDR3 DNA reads TGCAGTGCTACGGGTCCCAGAGGACTAGCGGGGGTCGGGGAGCAGTTCTTC. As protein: CSATGPRGLAGVGEQFF.

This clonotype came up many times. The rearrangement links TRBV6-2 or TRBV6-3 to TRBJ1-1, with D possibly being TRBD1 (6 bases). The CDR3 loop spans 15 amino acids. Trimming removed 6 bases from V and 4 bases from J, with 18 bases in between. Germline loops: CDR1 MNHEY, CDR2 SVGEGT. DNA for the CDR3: TGTGCCAGCAGCTTACAGGACATCAGGGGCACTGAAGCTTTCTTT. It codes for CASSLQDIRGTEAFF.

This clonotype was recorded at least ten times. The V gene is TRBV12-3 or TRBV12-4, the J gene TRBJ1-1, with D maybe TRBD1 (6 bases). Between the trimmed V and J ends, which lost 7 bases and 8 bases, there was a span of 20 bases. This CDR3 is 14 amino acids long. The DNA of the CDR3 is TGTGCCAGCACTTCAGGGGCCGCGGGGAGGGAAGCTTTCTTT. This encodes CASTSGAAGREAFF.

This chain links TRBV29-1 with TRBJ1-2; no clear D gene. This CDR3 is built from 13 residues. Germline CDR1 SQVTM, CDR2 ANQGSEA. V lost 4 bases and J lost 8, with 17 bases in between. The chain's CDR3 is CSVGDPGWGGYTF. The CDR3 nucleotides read TGCAGCGTTGGAGATCCGGGGTGGGGAGGCTACACCTTC.

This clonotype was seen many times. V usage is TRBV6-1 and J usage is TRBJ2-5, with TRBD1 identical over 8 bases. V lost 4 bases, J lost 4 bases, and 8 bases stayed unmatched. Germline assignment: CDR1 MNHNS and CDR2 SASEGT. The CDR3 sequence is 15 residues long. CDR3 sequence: CASSVLGTGGETQYF. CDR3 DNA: TGTGCCAGCAGTGTTCTCGGAACAGGGGGAGAGACCCAGTACTTC.

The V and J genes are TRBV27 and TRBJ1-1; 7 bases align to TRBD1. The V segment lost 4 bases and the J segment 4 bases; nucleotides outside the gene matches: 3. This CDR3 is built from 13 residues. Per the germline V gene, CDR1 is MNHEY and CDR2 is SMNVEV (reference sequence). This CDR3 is CASSSRGFTEAFF. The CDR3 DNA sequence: TGTGCCAGCAGTTCCAGGGGGTTCACTGAAGCTTTCTTT.

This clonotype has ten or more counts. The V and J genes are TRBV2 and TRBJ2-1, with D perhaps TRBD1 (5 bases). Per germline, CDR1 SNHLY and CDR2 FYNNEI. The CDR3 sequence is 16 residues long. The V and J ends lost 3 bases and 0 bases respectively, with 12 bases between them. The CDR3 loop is CASSELGGHSYNEQFF. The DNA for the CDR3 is TGTGCCAGCAGTGAGTTAGGCGGACACTCCTACAATGAGCAGTTCTTC.

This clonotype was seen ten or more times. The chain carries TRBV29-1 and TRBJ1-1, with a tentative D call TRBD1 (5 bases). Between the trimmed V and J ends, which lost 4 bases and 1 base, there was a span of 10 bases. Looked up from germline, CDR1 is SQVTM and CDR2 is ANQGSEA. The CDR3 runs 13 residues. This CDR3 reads CSVAGQGNTEAFF. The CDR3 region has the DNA TGCAGCGTTGCGGGGCAGGGGAACACTGAAGCTTTCTTT.

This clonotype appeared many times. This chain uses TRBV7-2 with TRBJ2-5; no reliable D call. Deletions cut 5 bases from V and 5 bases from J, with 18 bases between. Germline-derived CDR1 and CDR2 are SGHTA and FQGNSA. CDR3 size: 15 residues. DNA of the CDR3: TGTGCCAGCAGCCAGGACGGGCGGAATGGGGAGACCCAGTACTTC. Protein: CASSQDGRNGETQYF.

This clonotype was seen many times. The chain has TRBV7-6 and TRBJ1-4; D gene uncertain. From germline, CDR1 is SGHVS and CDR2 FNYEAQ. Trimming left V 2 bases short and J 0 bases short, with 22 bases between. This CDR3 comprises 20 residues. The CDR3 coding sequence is TGTGCCAGCAGCTTAATCCCCGCCGCGGGAGGGAGGGCAACTAATGAAAAACTGTTTTTT. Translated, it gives CASSLIPAAGGRATNEKLFF. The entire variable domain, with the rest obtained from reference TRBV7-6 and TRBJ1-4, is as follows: GAGVSQSPRYKVTKRGQDVALRCDPISGHVSLYWYRQALGQGPEFLTYFNYEAQQDKSGLPNDRFSAERPEGSISTLTIQRTEQRDSAMYRCASSLIPAAGGRATNEKLFFGSGTQLSVL.

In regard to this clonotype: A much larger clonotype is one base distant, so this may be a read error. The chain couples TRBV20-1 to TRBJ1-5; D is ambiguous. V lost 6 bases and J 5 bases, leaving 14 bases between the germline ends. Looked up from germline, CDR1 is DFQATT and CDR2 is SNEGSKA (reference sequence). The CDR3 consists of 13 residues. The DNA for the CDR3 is TGCAGTGCATCCGACCGCGGCTATCAGCCCCAGCATTTT. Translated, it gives CSASDRGYQPQHF.

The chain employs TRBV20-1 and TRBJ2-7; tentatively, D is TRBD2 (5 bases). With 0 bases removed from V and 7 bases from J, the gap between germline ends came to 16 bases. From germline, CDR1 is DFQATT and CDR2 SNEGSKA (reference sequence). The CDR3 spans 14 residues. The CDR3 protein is CSARDARAAREQYF. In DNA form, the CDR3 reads TGCAGTGCTAGAGACGCGAGGGCGGCTAGGGAGCAGTACTTC.